Each of the 24 T cell receptor beta chains below was sequenced from the same sample in a study of T cells after posttransplantation cyclophosphamide. The table came from immunoSEQ multiplex PCR; TCRdb's copy has only in-frame clones and leaves some out. The sample gives more than 9,000 clones, none seen only once, and the top ten clones hold 11% to 15%. Busulfan-fludarabine conditioning, marrow transplant, and cyclophosphamide on days +3 and +4 were administered. Material: PBMCs, obtained after allogeneic stem cell transplant with posttransplant cyclophosphamide. These TCRs come from a female patient aged 35-55 years who received an allogeneic stem cell transplant from a related donor, was CMV-positive, and had no GVHD. A share of the T cells may be of graft donor origin.

This clone was counted ten times or more. The chain joins TRBV9 to TRBJ2-7; 8 positions agree with TRBD1. V trimming: 3 bases; J trimming: 2 bases; junction bases outside the gene matches: 4. CDR1 and CDR2 (germline): SGDLS, YYNGEE. The CDR3 spans 14 residues. CDR3 residues: CASSEQGVPYEQYF. CDR3 DNA sequence: TGTGCCAGCAGCGAACAGGGGGTACCCTACGAGCAGTACTTC.

J is TRBJ2-7 and V is TRBV4-2, with D tentatively TRBD1 (6 bases). CDR1 is LGHNA and CDR2 is YNFKEQ in the germline V gene. CDR3 length equals 15 residues. The germline V and J ends were trimmed by 0 bases and 3 bases, with 12 bases remaining between them. The DNA for the CDR3 is TGTGCCAGCAGCCAAGATCAGGGGTTAAGCTACGAGCAGTACTTC. This codes for CASSQDQGLSYEQYF.

This clone was found many times. The J gene is TRBJ2-7, the V gene TRBV10-3; 7 nucleotides match TRBD2. Looked up from germline, CDR1 is ENHRY and CDR2 is SYGVKD. The CDR3 runs to 13 residues. Trimming cost V 8 bases and J 0 bases; bases outside gene matches: 4. CDR3 nucleotide sequence: TGTGCCATCGAGTCTAGCGGCTCCTACGAGCAGTACTTC. Protein product: CAIESSGSYEQYF.

There are many counts of this clone. The CDR3 is CASRVKAGGTDTQYF. For the CDR3, the DNA is TGTGCCAGCAGAGTCAAGGCGGGGGGAACAGATACGCAGTATTTT. The gene calls are TRBV6-4 and TRBJ2-3; 8 positions agree with TRBD2. Germline trimming cut 6 bases from V and 3 bases from J; bases unmatched to any gene: 8. CDR3 length: 15 residues. The germline V gene encodes CDR1 MRHNA and CDR2 SNTAGT.

Many counts were recorded for this clone. This rearrangement joins TRBV4-1 to TRBJ1-1; 7 positions agree with TRBD1. V shed 1 base and J 4 bases; nucleotides not matched to a gene: 6. The germline CDR1 and CDR2 sequences are MGHRA and YSYEKL. This CDR3 region has 15 residues. The CDR3 is CASSQATGPITEAFF. CDR3 bases: TGCGCCAGCAGCCAAGCGACAGGGCCTATCACTGAAGCTTTCTTT.

Many counts were recorded for this clone. This chain uses TRBV6-5 with TRBJ2-2, with TRBD1 identical over 8 bases. Germline CDR1 reads MNHEY; CDR2 reads SVGAGI. V lost 4 bases, J lost 4 bases, and 8 bases stayed unmatched. CDR3 length: 16 residues. The CDR3 DNA is TGTGCCAGCAGTTCCTATGGACAGGGTGGCACCGGGGAGCTGTTTTTT. Protein sequence: CASSSYGQGGTGELFF.

In its sample, this clone was seen many times. This chain links TRBV4-1 with TRBJ2-5; D is perhaps TRBD1 (5 bases). Germline CDR1 MGHRA, CDR2 YSYEKL. Trimming stripped 4 bases from V and 4 bases from J, with 16 bases between. The CDR3 is made up of 15 amino acids. DNA for the CDR3: TGCGCCAGCAGCCCCACTCTAGGGGAAGCAGAGACCCAGTACTTC. Protein: CASSPTLGEAETQYF.

This clone was recorded many times. The chain is built from TRBV9 and TRBJ2-3, with D perhaps TRBD2 (6 bases). From germline, CDR1 is SGDLS and CDR2 YYNGEE. The CDR3 covers 17 residues. Between the trimmed V and J ends, which lost 3 bases and 2 bases, there was a span of 19 bases. CDR3: CASSAQLALATTDTQYF. The CDR3 region has the DNA TGTGCCAGCAGCGCCCAACTAGCCCTAGCAACCACAGATACGCAGTATTTT.

This clone was recorded at least ten times. The J gene is TRBJ2-3, the V gene TRBV7-8, with TRBD2 matching 7 bases. J gave up 4 bases and V 3 bases, and 7 bases lay outside the gene matches. Germline lookup yields CDR1 SGHVS and CDR2 FQNEAQ. This CDR3 is built from 15 residues. The CDR3, as DNA: TGTGCCAGCAGCTTCGGACTAGGCTATTCAGATACGCAGTATTTT. Translation gives CASSFGLGYSDTQYF.

This clone was detected ten times or more. The chain joins TRBV9 to TRBJ2-7; TRBD2 is a possible D gene (6 bases). The CDR3 totals 14 residues. The V end lost 3 bases, the J end lost 0 bases, and 10 bases lay between the germline ends. Germline V CDR1 and CDR2: SGDLS, YYNGEE. The CDR3 DNA sequence: TGTGCCAGCAGCGGGGCGGGAAACTCCTACGAGCAGTACTTC. Protein: CASSGAGNSYEQYF.

This clone came up many times. The V call is TRBV7-9, the J call TRBJ2-2, with 8 bases aligning to TRBD1. After removal of 6 bases from V and 5 bases from J, the junction contained 8 bases not matched to a gene. The CDR3 has 15 residues. Germline assignment: CDR1 SEHNR and CDR2 FQNEAQ (reference sequence). In nucleotides, the CDR3 is TGTGCCAGCAGAGGACAGGGAGAATCGACCGGGGAGCTGTTTTTT. As protein: CASRGQGESTGELFF.

In this sample, this clone turned up a few times. The CDR3 loop is CASSSSVAGQETQYF. In DNA form, the CDR3 reads TGCGCCAGCAGCTCTTCCGTGGCAGGGCAAGAGACCCAGTACTTC. The chain carries TRBV5-1 and TRBJ2-5, with D possibly matching TRBD1 (5 bases). The CDR3 is made up of 15 amino acids. The germline gives CDR1 SGHRS, CDR2 YFSETQ. V lost 3 bases to trimming and J lost 2 bases, with 14 bases between them.

By share, this clone ranks as medium-sized. CDR3 residues: CASSAGEPTPAFF. DNA for the CDR3: TGTGCCAGCTCAGCCGGGGAACCTACTCCGGCTTTCTTT. This sequence joins TRBV18 and TRBJ1-1, with unresolved D. The CDR3 runs 13 residues. The V end lost 5 bases, the J end lost 11 bases, and 18 bases lay between the germline ends. Germline V CDR1 and CDR2: KGHSH, LQKENI.

In its sample, this clone was seen many times. The gene calls are TRBV4-2 and TRBJ2-3; TRBD1 agrees at 7 bases. Germline V gives CDR1 LGHNA, CDR2 YNFKEQ. The junction had 5 bases not matched to a gene; V was cut back by 8 bases and J by 3 bases. This CDR3 is built from 13 residues. For the CDR3, the DNA is TGTGCCAGCTCGAGGGGGCTGACAGATACGCAGTATTTT. Translation: CASSRGLTDTQYF.

The sample holds many counts of this clone. This chain uses TRBV28 with TRBJ1-1, with TRBD1 matching 7 bases. After removal of 4 bases from V and 2 bases from J, the junction contained 7 bases not matched to a gene. The germline CDR1 and CDR2 sequences are MDHEN and SYDVKM. The CDR3 totals 15 residues. CDR3 sequence (DNA): TGTGCCAGCAGTTCCGGACAGGCGACAAACACTGAAGCTTTCTTT. The encoded protein is CASSSGQATNTEAFF.

This clone was detected many times. The chain employs TRBV2 and TRBJ2-3; TRBD2 aligns across 8 bases. V lost 8 bases to trimming and J lost 1 base; unmatched junction nucleotides: 5. Germline V gives CDR1 SNHLY, CDR2 FYNNEI. The CDR3 length is 14 residues. CDR3 loop: CASGTSGGTDTQYF. The CDR3 DNA reads as TGTGCCAGCGGAACTAGCGGAGGCACAGATACGCAGTATTTT.

This clone was observed at least ten times. The gene calls are TRBV2 and TRBJ2-1; possibly TRBD1 for D (6 bases). Trimming pared 1 base from V and 2 bases from J, leaving 9 bases between. The CDR3 is 15 amino acids. CDR1 is SNHLY and CDR2 is FYNNEI in the germline V gene. For the CDR3, the DNA is TGTGCCAGCAGTGAAGAGGGGGTAACCTACAATGAGCAGTTCTTC. It translates to CASSEEGVTYNEQFF.

This clone occurred many times. The CDR3 sequence is CASSTDRSNEKLFF. As DNA, the CDR3 is TGTGCCAGCAGCACGGACAGATCTAATGAAAAACTGTTTTTT. The chain employs TRBV7-8 and TRBJ1-4; possibly TRBD1 for D (6 bases). The CDR3 totals 14 residues. Trimming pared 5 bases from V and 3 bases from J, leaving 10 bases between. CDR1 is SGHVS, CDR2 FQNEAQ, per germline.

This clone has ten or more counts. The rearrangement links TRBV9 to TRBJ1-2; D uncertain. Germline V gene sequence: CDR1 SGDLS, CDR2 YYNGEE. Trimming cost V 3 bases and J 8 bases, with 14 bases left between them. CDR3 length equals 13 residues. The CDR3 reads CASSDSSPTGYTF. The DNA for the CDR3 is TGTGCCAGCAGCGACTCTTCCCCCACGGGCTACACCTTC.

This clone was detected a few times. This chain joins TRBV25-1 and TRBJ2-5; D may be TRBD1 (6 bases). The DNA end is a closer match to TRBJ2-7, so the J assignment may be wrong. Germline V lookup: CDR1 MGHDK, CDR2 SYGVNS. The length of the CDR3 is 12 residues. CDR3 region: CASRETGYEQYF. The CDR3 DNA reads as TGTGCCAGCAGGGAGACAGGTTACGAGCAGTACTTC.

This clone was found many times. The chain employs TRBV27 and TRBJ2-1, with 14 bases fitting TRBD2. The germline V gene encodes CDR1 MNHEY and CDR2 SMNVEV (reference sequence). This CDR3 is built from 18 residues. The junction had 5 bases not matched to a gene; V was cut back by 2 bases and J by 2 bases. CDR3 in amino acids: CASSLARTSGRTYNEQFF. Here the CDR3 DNA reads TGTGCCAGCAGTTTAGCCCGGACTAGCGGGAGGACCTACAATGAGCAGTTCTTC.

This clone was picked up many times. V gene TRBV30 combines with J gene TRBJ1-3, with 8 bases aligning to TRBD1. Germline loops: CDR1 GTSNPN, CDR2 SVGIG (reference sequence). The CDR3 covers 13 residues. The J segment lost 9 bases and the V segment lost 3 bases, leaving 7 bases of the junction unmatched. The CDR3 region is CAWRGRGQGTIYF. CDR3 DNA: TGTGCCTGGAGGGGCAGGGGGCAAGGCACCATATATTTT.

This clone showed up many times. This chain connects TRBV27 to TRBJ2-1, with D maybe TRBD1 (5 bases). Germline values: CDR1 MNHEY, CDR2 SMNVEV (reference sequence). V lost 5 bases to trimming and J lost 9 bases, with 14 bases between them. The CDR3 sequence is 13 residues long. The CDR3 loop is CASSQGRGGEQFF. For the CDR3, the DNA is TGTGCCAGCAGTCAAGGAAGGGGCGGTGAGCAGTTCTTC.

This clone has a count of ten or more. The J gene is TRBJ1-5, the V gene TRBV6-6, with D maybe TRBD1 (6 bases). The CDR3 is 16 amino acids. V gave up 6 bases and J gave up 1 base, with 16 bases separating them. Germline V gives CDR1 MNHNY, CDR2 SVGAGI (reference sequence). CDR3 loop: CASSPDRRVSNQPQHF. The CDR3 DNA is TGTGCCAGCAGCCCGGACAGACGGGTAAGCAATCAGCCCCAGCATTTT.